This entry is about one T cell receptor beta chain. The antigen is undetermined. A deep-level run was used for the assay. The authors distributed each subset's genomic DNA evenly over several immunoSEQ plates. Method: immunoSEQ multiplex PCR; TCRdb's copy keeps in-frame clones and lacks some. The sample includes some 2,000,000 clones, approximately 94% of them seen just once. The data belong to a study of shared clonotypes between healthy human individuals. Study conclusions and caveats: Collection of samples was limited to blood; tissue repertoires likely differ. Among donors, clonotype sharing was expected to be affected by sequencing depth.

This CDR3 is 14 amino acids long. The V and J ends lost 6 bases and 7 bases, in that order; junction bases with no gene match: 12. The germline CDR1 and CDR2 sequences are KGHSH and LQKENI. The chain carries TRBV18 and TRBJ2-7; TRBD1 matches at 7 bases. Sample: naive CD4+ T cells sorted from blood. Specified subset: CD45RA+ positively selected. The clonotype originates from a man aged 18 to 30 in good health. CDR3 sequence: CASSPDRVPGEQYF. As DNA, the CDR3 is TGTGCCAGCTCTCCCGACAGGGTCCCGGGGGAGCAGTACTTC.